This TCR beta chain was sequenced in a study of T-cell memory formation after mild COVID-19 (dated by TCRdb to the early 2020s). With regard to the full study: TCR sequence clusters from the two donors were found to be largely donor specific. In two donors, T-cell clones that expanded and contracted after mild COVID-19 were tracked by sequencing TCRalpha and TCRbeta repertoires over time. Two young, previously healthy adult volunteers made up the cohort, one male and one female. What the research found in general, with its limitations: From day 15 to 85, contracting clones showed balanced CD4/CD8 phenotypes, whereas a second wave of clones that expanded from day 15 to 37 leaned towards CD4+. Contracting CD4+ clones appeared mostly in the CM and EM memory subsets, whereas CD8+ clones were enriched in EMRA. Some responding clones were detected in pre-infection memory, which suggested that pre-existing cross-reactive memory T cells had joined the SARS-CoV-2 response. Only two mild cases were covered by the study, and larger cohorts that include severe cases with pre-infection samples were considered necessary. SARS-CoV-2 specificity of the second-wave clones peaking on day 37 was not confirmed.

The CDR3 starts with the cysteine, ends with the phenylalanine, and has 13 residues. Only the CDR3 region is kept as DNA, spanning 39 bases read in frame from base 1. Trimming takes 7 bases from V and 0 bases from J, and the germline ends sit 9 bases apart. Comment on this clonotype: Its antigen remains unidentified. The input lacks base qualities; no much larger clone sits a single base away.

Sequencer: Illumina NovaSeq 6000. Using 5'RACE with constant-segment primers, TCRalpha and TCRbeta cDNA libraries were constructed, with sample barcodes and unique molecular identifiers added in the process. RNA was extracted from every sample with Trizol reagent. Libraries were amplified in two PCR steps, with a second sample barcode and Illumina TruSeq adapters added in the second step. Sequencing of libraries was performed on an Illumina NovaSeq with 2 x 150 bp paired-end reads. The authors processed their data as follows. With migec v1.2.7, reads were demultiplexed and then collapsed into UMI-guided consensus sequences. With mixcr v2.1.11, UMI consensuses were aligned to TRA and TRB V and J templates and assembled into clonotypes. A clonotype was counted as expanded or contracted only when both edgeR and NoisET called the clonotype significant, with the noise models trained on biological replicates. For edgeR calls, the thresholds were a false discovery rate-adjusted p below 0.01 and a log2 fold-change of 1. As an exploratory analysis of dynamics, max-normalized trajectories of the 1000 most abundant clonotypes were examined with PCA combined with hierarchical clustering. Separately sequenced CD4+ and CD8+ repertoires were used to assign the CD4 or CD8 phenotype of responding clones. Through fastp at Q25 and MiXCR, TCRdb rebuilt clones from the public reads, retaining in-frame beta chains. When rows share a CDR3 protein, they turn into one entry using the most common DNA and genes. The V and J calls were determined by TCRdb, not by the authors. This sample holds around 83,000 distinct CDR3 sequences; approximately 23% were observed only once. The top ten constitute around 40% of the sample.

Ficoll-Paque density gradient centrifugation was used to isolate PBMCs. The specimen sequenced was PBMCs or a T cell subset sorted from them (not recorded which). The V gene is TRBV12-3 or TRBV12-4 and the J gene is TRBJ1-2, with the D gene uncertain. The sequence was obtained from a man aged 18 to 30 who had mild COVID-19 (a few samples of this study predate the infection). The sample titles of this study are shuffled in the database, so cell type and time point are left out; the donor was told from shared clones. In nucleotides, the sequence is TGTGCCAGCACCTCGGACCCTAACTATGGCTACACCTTC. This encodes CASTSDPNYGYTF.